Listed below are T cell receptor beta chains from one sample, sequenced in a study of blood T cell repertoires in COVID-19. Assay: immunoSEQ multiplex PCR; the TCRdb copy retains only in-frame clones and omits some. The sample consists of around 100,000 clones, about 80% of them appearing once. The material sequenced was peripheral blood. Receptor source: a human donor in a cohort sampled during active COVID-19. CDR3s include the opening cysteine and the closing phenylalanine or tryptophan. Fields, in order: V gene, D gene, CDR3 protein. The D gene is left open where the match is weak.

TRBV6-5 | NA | CASTGNTEAFF
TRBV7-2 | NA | CASSLGGAKREKLFF
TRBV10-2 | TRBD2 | CASSPGWRGGSDEQFF
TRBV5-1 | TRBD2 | CASSLRTSGVANTGELFF
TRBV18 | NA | CASSPGTLGNTIYF
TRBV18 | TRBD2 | CASSPQGLAGSTGELFF
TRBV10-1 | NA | CASSVLIGATKNIQYF
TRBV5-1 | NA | CASSLSQDYGYTF
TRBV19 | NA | CASSSGAMNTEAFF
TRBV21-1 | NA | CASSPTPGDRADTEAFF
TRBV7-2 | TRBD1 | CASTGGTGVSGELFF
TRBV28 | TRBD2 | CASTGGGSSYEQYF
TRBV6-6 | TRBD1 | CASSTRGANQPQHF
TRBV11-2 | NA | CASSLGAVGTDTQYF
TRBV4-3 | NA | CASSQDPGTEAFF
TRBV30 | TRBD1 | CAWRANRGLSYNSPLHF
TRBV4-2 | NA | CASSQGTGTTEAFF
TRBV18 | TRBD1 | CASSPPSGGGMRNTEAFF